The 32 T cell receptor beta chains in this list originate from one sample, sequenced in a study of OX40 agonist ivuxolimab in advanced cancers. Generated by immunoSEQ multiplex PCR, the TCRdb table keeps only in-frame clones and is missing some. The data show approximately 74,000 clones, with approximately 90% seen just once and approximately 0.5% held by the top ten. The sequencing here drew on CD4+ or CD8+ T cells sorted from blood, taken in a trial of the OX40 agonist ivuxolimab. These receptors all come from an adult with an advanced solid tumor such as melanoma, head and neck, liver or kidney cancer.

The chain links TRBV19 to TRBJ1-1; D is undetermined. The CDR3 is 12 residues long. The ends were cut back, 6 bases at V and 6 bases at J, with 11 bases in the middle. In germline, CDR1 is LNHDA, CDR2 SQIVND (reference sequence). The CDR3 sequence: CASSPRSAEAFF. The CDR3 DNA sequence: TGTGCCAGTAGCCCCAGGTCGGCTGAAGCTTTCTTT.

The chain couples TRBV25-1 to TRBJ2-3; a possible D gene is TRBD1 (5 bases). Germline V lookup: CDR1 MGHDK, CDR2 SYGVNS. V gave up 1 base and J gave up 3 bases, with 8 bases separating them. The CDR3 sequence is 14 residues long. DNA of the CDR3: TGTGCCAGCAGTGAATGGGGCTCAACAGATACGCAGTATTTT. Encoded protein: CASSEWGSTDTQYF.

This chain links TRBV10-3 with TRBJ2-1; D is perhaps TRBD2 (5 bases). CDR3 length: 15 amino acids. Between the trimmed V and J ends, which lost 8 bases and 7 bases, there was a span of 21 bases. In germline, CDR1 is ENHRY, CDR2 SYGVKD. CDR3 sequence: CAIGPRGGPGNEQFF. The CDR3, as DNA: TGTGCCATCGGGCCCCGCGGAGGCCCTGGGAATGAGCAGTTCTTC.

The chain uses TRBV18 and TRBJ2-3; TRBD2 aligns across 12 bases. Germline CDR1 is KGHSH and CDR2 is LQKENI. J was trimmed by 6 bases and V by 6 bases; bases with no gene match: 4. The CDR3 extends over 14 amino acids. CDR3 DNA: TGTGCCAGCTCCCCGACTAGCGGGAGTGATACGCAGTATTTT. Translating it yields CASSPTSGSDTQYF.

This chain joins TRBV19 and TRBJ2-5; 8 positions match TRBD2. The J segment lost 5 bases and the V segment lost 1 base, leaving 6 bases of the junction unmatched. This CDR3 has 15 amino acids. Germline assignment: CDR1 LNHDA and CDR2 SQIVND (reference sequence). CDR3 DNA sequence: TGTGCCAGTAGTATAGGACCCACTAGCGGTGAGACCCAGTACTTC. Its translation: CASSIGPTSGETQYF.

V is TRBV28 and J is TRBJ2-3; 14 bases are shared with TRBD2. The germline V gene encodes CDR1 MDHEN and CDR2 SYDVKM. The CDR3 sequence is 16 residues long. V lost 2 bases to trimming and J lost 4 bases; unmatched junction nucleotides: 2. The CDR3 protein is CASSLLTSGRADTQYF. Written as DNA, the CDR3 is TGTGCCAGCAGTTTACTGACTAGCGGGAGGGCAGATACGCAGTATTTT.

The chain is built from TRBV5-6 and TRBJ2-7, with D hard to call. Trimming took off 3 bases at V and 3 bases at J, with 7 bases between the two ends. The germline gives CDR1 SGHDT, CDR2 YYEEEE. The length of the CDR3 is 12 residues. The CDR3 DNA follows: TGTGCCAGCAGCTCGGTCCGCTACGAGCAGTACTTC. It encodes CASSSVRYEQYF.

V and J are TRBV29-1 and TRBJ1-2, with D hard to call. Trimming shortened V by 2 bases and J by 8 bases, and 12 bases separated the two germline ends. Germline assignment: CDR1 SQVTM and CDR2 ANQGSEA. This CDR3 spans 12 amino acids. DNA of the CDR3: TGCAGCGTTGAATTGCGGAGGGAGGGCTACACCTTC. Translating it yields CSVELRREGYTF.

The rearrangement uses TRBV2 and TRBJ2-7; D gene ambiguous. The V and J ends lost 6 bases and 9 bases respectively, with 12 bases between them. Germline lookup yields CDR1 SNHLY and CDR2 FYNNEI. CDR3 length: 11 amino acids. CDR3 region: CASSYDRRQYF. CDR3 coding DNA: TGTGCCAGCAGCTATGATAGAAGGCAGTACTTC.

The sample holds one count of this clone. The gene calls are TRBV6-5 and TRBJ1-4; D is unresolved. V shed 6 bases and J shed 3 bases, with 8 bases lying between them. The germline CDR1 and CDR2 sequences are MNHEY and SVGAGI. This CDR3 is 13 amino acids long. CDR3 bases: TGTGCCAGCAGGGGGATAGCTAATGAAAAACTGTTTTTT. Its translation: CASRGIANEKLFF.

V and J are TRBV19 and TRBJ2-7; 9 nucleotides agree with TRBD1. Germline trimming cut 6 bases from V and 3 bases from J; bases unmatched to any gene: 12. This CDR3 spans 16 amino acids. The V gene's germline CDR1 is LNHDA and CDR2 SQIVND (reference sequence). The DNA of the CDR3 is TGTGCCAGTAGCCTCCGCAGGGACAGGGAAAACTACGAGCAGTACTTC. This gives the protein CASSLRRDRENYEQYF.

J is TRBJ2-2 and V is TRBV5-1; D is possibly TRBD2 (6 bases). From germline, CDR1 is SGHRS and CDR2 YFSETQ. The V gene lost 4 bases and the J gene lost 1 base, with 11 bases spanning the gap. CDR3 length: 15 residues. CDR3 loop: CASSRGTENTGELFF. The CDR3 coding sequence is TGCGCCAGCAGCCGGGGGACGGAGAACACCGGGGAGCTGTTTTTT.

The rearrangement uses TRBV5-5 and TRBJ2-7; 8 bases align to TRBD2. Trimming at V came to 4 bases and at J to 4 bases, leaving 10 bases not matched to a gene. Per germline, CDR1 SGHKS and CDR2 YYEKEE (reference sequence). This CDR3 comprises 15 residues. CDR3 sequence (DNA): TGTGCCAGCAGCCCCCCGTTAGCGGGACGATACGAGCAGTACTTC. It specifies CASSPPLAGRYEQYF.

The chain links TRBV11-2 to TRBJ1-1; tentative D call: TRBD1 (5 bases). V was pared by 0 bases and J by 4 bases, with 9 bases between. Germline V lookup: CDR1 SGHAT, CDR2 FQNNGV. The CDR3 is made up of 14 amino acids. In DNA, the CDR3 is TGTGCCAGCAGCTTAGATCGGGGGAGCACTGAAGCTTTCTTT. Its protein product is CASSLDRGSTEAFF.

This clone was observed once. The chain joins TRBV6-4 to TRBJ2-7; no firm D call. Germline CDR1 reads MRHNA; CDR2 reads SNTAGT. The CDR3 sequence is 13 residues long. V dropped 0 bases and J dropped 3 bases, with 6 bases sitting between them. CDR3 DNA sequence: TGTGCCAGCAGTGACTCTAGGATCTACGAGCAGTACTTC. Translating gives CASSDSRIYEQYF.

V gene TRBV6-4 combines with J gene TRBJ2-3; TRBD2 matches 8 bases. The CDR3 covers 15 residues. J was trimmed by 1 base and V by 8 bases; bases with no gene match: 8. Germline CDR1 reads MRHNA; CDR2 reads SNTAGT. This chain's CDR3 is CASSFGAGGTDTQYF. The CDR3 bases are TGTGCCAGCTCCTTCGGAGCGGGGGGCACAGATACGCAGTATTTT.

The J gene is TRBJ1-4, the V gene TRBV10-3; D is ambiguous. The CDR3 extends over 13 amino acids. Germline V gives CDR1 ENHRY, CDR2 SYGVKD. V was cut by 0 bases and J by 7 bases, with 6 bases left in between. CDR3 in amino acids: CAISESAAEKLFF. The CDR3 region has the DNA TGTGCCATCAGTGAGTCGGCAGCTGAAAAACTGTTTTTT.

This sequence joins TRBV5-1 and TRBJ2-7; 10 nucleotides align to TRBD1. This CDR3 has 15 residues. The germline V gene has CDR1 SGHRS and CDR2 YFSETQ. V trimming: 1 base; J trimming: 6 bases; junction bases outside the gene matches: 7. The CDR3 nucleotides read TGCGCCAGCAGCTTGTCTCTGGGGACAGGGGCCGAGCAGTACTTC. Its protein product is CASSLSLGTGAEQYF.

CDR3 bases: TGTGCCAGCAGTTTCAACCGAGGGGGGAACATTCAGTACTTC. Its protein product is CASSFNRGGNIQYF. The chain employs TRBV6-5 and TRBJ2-4; tentatively, D is TRBD1 or TRBD2 (6 bases each). CDR3 length: 14 amino acids. Germline CDR1 MNHEY, CDR2 SVGAGI. V lost 4 bases and J 7 bases, leaving 14 bases between the germline ends.

This chain joins TRBV29-1 and TRBJ2-3; D could derive from TRBD1 or TRBD2 (5 bases each). The CDR3 length is 14 residues. CDR1 is SQVTM, CDR2 ANQGSEA, per germline. V gave up 4 bases and J gave up 0 bases, with 11 bases separating them. Here the CDR3 reads CSVAGTPSTDTQYF. CDR3 nucleotides: TGCAGCGTTGCAGGGACGCCAAGCACAGATACGCAGTATTTT.

This chain links TRBV20-1 with TRBJ2-3, with no clear D. CDR3 size: 9 residues. Germline lookup yields CDR1 DFQATT and CDR2 SNEGSKA (reference sequence). The CDR3 coding sequence is TGCAGCCCACCGTTTGGGCAGTATTTT. Protein sequence: CSPPFGQYF.

This clone was observed a handful of times. This chain connects TRBV5-4 to TRBJ2-7; D remains ambiguous. The CDR3 contains 14 residues. Germline V gene lookup returns CDR1 SGHNT and CDR2 YYREEE (reference sequence). V was trimmed by 5 bases and J by 0 bases, leaving 12 bases between them. CDR3 sequence reads: CASRLGPNSYEQYF. The DNA for the CDR3 is TGTGCCAGCAGACTTGGACCGAACTCCTACGAGCAGTACTTC. Using reference TRBV5-4 and TRBJ2-7 for the parts outside the CDR3, the full variable domain is ETGVTQSPTHLIKTRGQQVTLRCSSQSGHNTVSWYQQALGQGPQFIFQYYREEENGRGNFPPRFSGLQFPNYSSELNVNALELDDSALYLCASRLGPNSYEQYFGPGTRLTVT.

This clone was found a few times. J is TRBJ1-2 and V is TRBV19; D unresolved. Germline assignment: CDR1 LNHDA and CDR2 SQIVND (reference sequence). This CDR3 comprises 12 residues. Deletions cut 3 bases from V and 8 bases from J, with 10 bases between. CDR3 nucleotides: TGTGCCAGTAGTATCGGGGAGTACGGCTACACCTTC. This sequence encodes CASSIGEYGYTF.

The V and J genes are TRBV28 and TRBJ2-3, with 7 bases aligning to TRBD1. Looked up from germline, CDR1 is MDHEN and CDR2 is SYDVKM. The CDR3 totals 14 residues. V was pared by 8 bases and J by 3 bases, with 8 bases of the junction left unmatched. The CDR3 DNA reads as TGTGCCAGCGGATCAACAGGGGAGACAGATACGCAGTATTTT. It translates to CASGSTGETDTQYF.

The chain is built from TRBV5-1 and TRBJ2-7; 11 nucleotides line up with TRBD1. CDR3 length equals 14 residues. V was clipped by 4 bases and J by 1 base; unmatched bases: 1. Germline loops: CDR1 SGHRS, CDR2 YFSETQ. CDR3 sequence (DNA): TGCGCCAGCAGCGGACAGGGGGCGTCCTACGAGCAGTACTTC. Amino acid sequence: CASSGQGASYEQYF.

The CDR3 spells CASSQGTSGRAEQYF. The DNA for the CDR3 is TGCGCCAGCAGCCAAGGGACTAGCGGGAGGGCCGAGCAGTACTTC. The chain recombines TRBV4-1 with TRBJ2-7; TRBD2 aligns across 15 bases. V was pared by 1 base and J by 6 bases, with 1 base of the junction left unmatched. The CDR3 is 15 residues long. Germline V gene lookup returns CDR1 MGHRA and CDR2 YSYEKL.

This sequence joins TRBV6-1 and TRBJ1-1; a possible D gene is TRBD1 (5 bases). CDR1 is MNHNS, CDR2 SASEGT, per germline. CDR3 length: 14 amino acids. V lost 6 bases and J lost 3, with 14 bases in between. The CDR3 is CASRLGGGDTEAFF. The CDR3 region has the DNA TGTGCCAGCAGACTGGGGGGAGGGGACACTGAAGCTTTCTTT.

In its sample, this clone was seen a few times. The chain joins TRBV23-1 to TRBJ2-1; perhaps TRBD2 as D (11 bases). TRBV23-1 is noted as an ORF with a role that remains uncertain. V was trimmed by 3 bases and J by 6 bases, leaving 42 bases between them. This CDR3 region has 24 residues. CDR3 DNA: TGCGCCAGCAGTCATCGGGCCGGGACAGGGGACCCTTTACTAGCGGGAGCACCTCCCAATGAGCAGTTCTTC. Its translation is CASSHRAGTGDPLLAGAPPNEQFF.

V and J are TRBV6-5 and TRBJ2-2; D is unclear. The CDR3 extends over 11 amino acids. The V end lost 8 bases, the J end lost 5 bases, and 6 bases lay between the germline ends. Germline V gene sequence: CDR1 MNHEY, CDR2 SVGAGI. For the CDR3, the DNA is TGTGCCAGCCAAGAGACCGGGGAGCTGTTTTTT. This sequence encodes CASQETGELFF.

The chain links TRBV28 to TRBJ2-1; 11 bases agree with TRBD2. Germline trimming cut 7 bases from V and 5 bases from J; bases unmatched to any gene: 7. The CDR3 contains 15 residues. The germline V gene has CDR1 MDHEN and CDR2 SYDVKM. CDR3 region: CASTLGLAADNEQFF. Written as DNA, the CDR3 is TGTGCCAGCACTTTGGGACTAGCGGCTGACAATGAGCAGTTCTTC.

The count of this clone is one. The gene calls are TRBV20-1 and TRBJ2-7; D unresolved. The germline CDR1 and CDR2 sequences are DFQATT and SNEGSKA (reference sequence). Trimming shortened V by 4 bases and J by 3 bases, and 7 bases separated the two germline ends. CDR3 length: 11 residues. This CDR3 is CSAMGIYEQYF. The CDR3 DNA sequence: TGCAGTGCTATGGGAATCTACGAGCAGTACTTC.

CDR3 loop: CASSMDQGRGYNEQFF. For the CDR3, the DNA is TGTGCCAGTAGTATGGATCAGGGCAGAGGGTACAATGAGCAGTTCTTC. The chain employs TRBV19 and TRBJ2-1; D tentatively fits TRBD1 or TRBD2 (5 bases each). V lost 3 bases and J 4 bases, leaving 16 bases between the germline ends. The CDR3 has 16 residues. CDR1 is LNHDA and CDR2 is SQIVND in the germline V gene (reference sequence). The full variable domain, its missing parts supplied by reference TRBV19 and TRBJ2-1, is DGGITQSPKYLFRKEGQNVTLSCEQNLNHDAMYWYRQDPGQGLRLIYYSQIVNDFQKGDIAEGYSVSREKKESFPLTVTSAQKNPTAFYLCASSMDQGRGYNEQFFGPGTRLTVL.